Shown below are 22 T cell receptor beta chains from a single sample sequenced in a study of immune evolution from preneoplasia to lung adenocarcinoma. TCRdb's table, derived via immunoSEQ multiplex PCR, lists solely in-frame clones and lacks some. This table has about 14,000 clones, 75% to 90% appearing once. The sample taken for sequencing was FFPE minimally invasive lung adenocarcinoma tissue. These receptors came from a person aged 65 to 85 with lung adenocarcinoma.

The rearrangement links TRBV5-4 to TRBJ1-6; 7 bases align to TRBD1. The CDR3 totals 15 residues. Unmatched junction bases numbered 1, after V lost 0 bases and J lost 4 bases. CDR1 and CDR2 (germline): SGHNT, YYREEE (reference sequence). The CDR3 region has the DNA TGTGCCAGCAGCTTGGAGGGGGCGTATAATTCACCCCTCCACTTT. Its protein product is CASSLEGAYNSPLHF.

In DNA form, the CDR3 reads TGTGCCAGCAGCCAAGATCGGGGAACCTATGGCTACACCTTC. Protein: CASSQDRGTYGYTF. The chain couples TRBV4-2 to TRBJ1-2; D ambiguous. The V gene's germline CDR1 is LGHNA and CDR2 YNFKEQ. Between the trimmed V and J ends, which lost 0 bases and 4 bases, there was a span of 9 bases. The CDR3 has 14 residues.

The rearrangement joins TRBV6-5 to TRBJ1-1; perhaps TRBD1 as D (6 bases). V shed 2 bases and J shed 8 bases, with 9 bases lying between them. CDR1 and CDR2 (germline): MNHEY, SVGAGI. The CDR3 sequence is 12 residues long. CDR3 DNA sequence: TGTGCCAGCAGTTACACAGGGTCAGAAGCTTTCTTT. Its translation: CASSYTGSEAFF.

The chain links TRBV6-5 to TRBJ2-7; D gene ambiguous. Germline V gene sequence: CDR1 MNHEY, CDR2 SVGAGI. The V and J ends lost 5 bases and 5 bases respectively, with 13 bases between them. This CDR3 comprises 13 residues. CDR3 bases: TGTGCCAGCAGTCAAGGATCTTCAAACGAGCAGTACTTC. Residues: CASSQGSSNEQYF.

This chain links TRBV6-1 with TRBJ1-1, with no clear D. The CDR3 consists of 14 residues. Deletions cut 3 bases from V and 1 base from J, with 9 bases between. Germline V gives CDR1 MNHNS, CDR2 SASEGT. The DNA of the CDR3 is TGTGCCAGCAGTGACCGGTTAAAGAACACTGAAGCTTTCTTT. Its translation: CASSDRLKNTEAFF.

This clone was counted only a few times. The gene calls are TRBV7-3 and TRBJ2-7, with D uncertain. The CDR3 runs to 14 residues. Per germline, CDR1 SGHTA and CDR2 FQGTGA. The V end was cut by 5 bases, the J end by 3 bases, with 14 bases between. The CDR3 loop reads CASSAPLFHYEQYF. DNA for the CDR3: TGTGCCAGCAGCGCACCTCTTTTCCACTACGAGCAGTACTTC.

The V and J genes are TRBV15 and TRBJ1-4; D may be TRBD1 (6 bases). The germline gives CDR1 LNHNV, CDR2 YYDKDF (reference sequence). Trimming pared 4 bases from V and 8 bases from J, leaving 17 bases between. This CDR3 is 15 amino acids long. CDR3 region: CATSNSWTVSEKLFF. CDR3 sequence (DNA): TGTGCCACCAGCAACTCTTGGACAGTTTCCGAAAAACTGTTTTTT.

The V call is TRBV28, the J call TRBJ2-3, with 13 bases lining up with TRBD2. The germline gives CDR1 MDHEN, CDR2 SYDVKM. The CDR3 length is 15 residues. The V gene end was trimmed by 8 bases and the J gene end by 0 bases; junction bases not matched to a gene: 2. This CDR3 is CASLTSGGSTDTQYF. The CDR3 DNA follows: TGTGCCAGCCTGACTAGCGGGGGGAGCACAGATACGCAGTATTTT.

V is TRBV29-1 and J is TRBJ2-7, with D possibly matching TRBD2 (6 bases). Per the germline V gene, CDR1 is SQVTM and CDR2 is ANQGSEA. Between the trimmed V and J ends, which lost 6 bases and 3 bases, there was a span of 12 bases. The CDR3 is 12 amino acids. The CDR3 nucleotides are TGCAGCGTAGGAGGGACTTACTACGAGCAGTACTTC. Translation gives CSVGGTYYEQYF.

This rearrangement joins TRBV27 to TRBJ2-5; 7 nucleotides align to TRBD1. This CDR3 spans 14 amino acids. Germline V gene data show CDR1 as MNHEY and CDR2 as SMNVEV (reference sequence). Trimming removed 5 bases from V and 3 bases from J; junction bases left unmatched: 6. This CDR3 is CASSAGTAKETQYF. The CDR3 DNA sequence: TGTGCCAGCAGTGCCGGGACAGCGAAAGAGACCCAGTACTTC.

The chain couples TRBV28 to TRBJ1-2; D is perhaps TRBD1 (5 bases). Trimming took off 4 bases at V and 4 bases at J, with 7 bases between the two ends. Germline loops: CDR1 MDHEN, CDR2 SYDVKM. The CDR3 is 12 residues long. The CDR3: CASSSDSYGYTF. CDR3 coding DNA: TGTGCCAGCAGTTCAGACAGCTATGGCTACACCTTC.

The rearrangement joins TRBV7-2 to TRBJ2-3, with unresolved D. Germline assignment: CDR1 SGHTA and CDR2 FQGNSA. Trimming removed 5 bases from V and 5 bases from J, with 8 bases in between. This CDR3 spans 12 amino acids. DNA for the CDR3: TGTGCCAGCAGCCGACGGCGAGATACGCAGTATTTT. This translates into CASSRRRDTQYF. Looking up the rest from reference TRBV7-2 and TRBJ2-3 gives the full variable domain: GAGVSQSPSNKVTEKGKDVELRCDPISGHTALYWYRQSLGQGLEFLIYFQGNSAPDKSGLPSDRFSAERTGGSVSTLTIQRTQQEDSAVYLCASSRRRDTQYFGPGTRLTVL.

This clone came up once. The chain recombines TRBV4-2 with TRBJ2-7, with D perhaps matching TRBD2 (6 bases). There are 13 residues in the CDR3. The V end was cut by 0 bases, the J end by 6 bases, with 9 bases between. In germline, CDR1 is LGHNA, CDR2 YNFKEQ. The DNA of the CDR3 is TGTGCCAGCAGCCAAGATTACGGGGGCGAGCAGTACTTC. Encoded protein: CASSQDYGGEQYF.

As for this clone: Other DNA sequences in the same sample also yield this CDR3. This rearrangement joins TRBV6-5 to TRBJ1-1; tentative D call: TRBD1 (5 bases). Germline CDR1 reads MNHEY; CDR2 reads SVGAGI. V lost 2 bases and J lost 4, with 14 bases in between. This CDR3 comprises 15 residues. CDR3 amino acids: CASSYVGGKGTEAFF. CDR3 sequence (DNA): TGTGCCAGCAGTTACGTCGGGGGGAAGGGCACTGAAGCTTTCTTT.

The chain couples TRBV6-5 to TRBJ1-1, with D uncertain. The germline CDR1 and CDR2 sequences are MNHEY and SVGAGI. V was shortened by 0 bases and J by 8 bases, with 13 bases between the two germline ends. CDR3 size: 14 residues. This chain's CDR3 is CASSYSPDTPEAFF. CDR3 DNA: TGTGCCAGCAGTTACTCTCCTGACACCCCGGAAGCTTTCTTT.

V usage is TRBV28 and J usage is TRBJ1-1, with D unresolved. Trimming took 7 bases from V and 1 from J, leaving 13 bases between them. The CDR3 sequence is 14 residues long. Per germline, CDR1 MDHEN and CDR2 SYDVKM. This CDR3 is CASIRPWQNTEAFF. CDR3 coding DNA: TGTGCCAGCATAAGGCCCTGGCAGAACACTGAAGCTTTCTTT.

V gene TRBV21-1 combines with J gene TRBJ2-3; the table's D gene call, TRBD2, was not cross checked with the DNA. TRBV21-1 is given as a pseudogene. This CDR3 has 14 amino acids. The DNA for the CDR3 is TGTGCCAGCAGCCAAGCGGGAGTTGTAGATACGCAGTATTTT. The encoded protein is CASSQAGVVDTQYF.

The J gene is TRBJ2-3, the V gene TRBV5-1, with TRBD1 matching over 8 bases. V dropped 7 bases and J dropped 4; count of bases not matched to a gene: 8. This CDR3 is built from 14 residues. CDR1 and CDR2 from the germline V gene are SGHRS and YFSETQ. CDR3 DNA sequence: TGCGCCAGCCGCCAGGGGGCGCAATCAGATACGCAGTATTTT. This codes for CASRQGAQSDTQYF.

The chain joins TRBV28 to TRBJ1-1; D is ambiguous. The CDR3 is 12 amino acids. Germline lookup yields CDR1 MDHEN and CDR2 SYDVKM. V lost 5 bases to trimming and J lost 7 bases, with 11 bases between them. The chain's CDR3 is CASSPPGFEAFF. As DNA, the CDR3 is TGTGCCAGCAGTCCCCCGGGTTTTGAAGCTTTCTTT. Full variable domain (outside the CDR3, taken from reference TRBV28 and TRBJ1-1): DVKVTQSSRYLVKRTGEKVFLECVQDMDHENMFWYRQDPGLGLRLIYFSYDVKMKEKGDIPEGYSVSREKKERFSLILESASTNQTSMYLCASSPPGFEAFFGQGTRLTVV.

CDR3 DNA: TGTGCCAGCAGCTTGGAGACATACTATGGCTACACCTTC. This gives the protein CASSLETYYGYTF. The J gene is TRBJ1-2, the V gene TRBV5-6; D gene unclear. The CDR3 runs 13 residues. The germline V gene has CDR1 SGHDT and CDR2 YYEEEE. Trimming pared 0 bases from V and 3 bases from J, leaving 6 bases between.

This clone was counted once. J is TRBJ1-1 and V is TRBV5-1; D may be TRBD1 (5 bases). Germline V lookup: CDR1 SGHRS, CDR2 YFSETQ. Trimming left V 6 bases short and J 3 bases short, with 15 bases between. The CDR3 contains 14 residues. This chain's CDR3 is CASTQGGGYTEAFF. CDR3 coding DNA: TGCGCCAGCACCCAGGGTGGGGGGTACACTGAAGCTTTCTTT.

The chain recombines TRBV6-1 with TRBJ1-5; D possibly corresponds to TRBD1 (6 bases). Trimming took off 6 bases at V and 1 base at J, with 13 bases between the two ends. The CDR3 extends over 15 amino acids. In germline, CDR1 is MNHNS, CDR2 SASEGT. Here the CDR3 DNA reads TGTGCCAGCAGCTCACAGGGAGGGAGCAATCAGCCCCAGCATTTT. It yields the protein CASSSQGGSNQPQHF.